The rows below give T cell receptor beta chains drawn from one sample of a study of regulatory T cells in long-lasting Graves disease. TCRdb processed the multiplex PCR reads anew with MiXCR; each CDR3 protein has one entry. The data show fewer than 600,000 distinct CDR3 sequences, 20% to 25% seen once. This sample comprised peripheral blood mononuclear cells (PBMCs), obtained when the disease was refractory, from a patient treated with antithyroid drugs. The receptors derive from a female donor with Graves disease. Both conserved end residues are part of each CDR3. The D gene is left open where the match is weak. Rows give clone size only sometimes, using once, few, many, or a class for an expanded clone.

.,many,TRBJ2-7,TRBV28,TGTGCCAGCAGTTACCCGCCCAGATCCAACGAGCAGTACTTC,CASSYPPRSNEQYF
.,.,TRBJ1-1,TRBV3-1,TGTGCCAGCAGCCAAGGGCTTGGGAACACTGAAGCTTTCTTT,CASSQGLGNTEAFF
.,few,TRBJ1-2,TRBV5-4,TGTGCCAGCAGACATGTAGGGAACTATGGCTACACCTTC,CASRHVGNYGYTF
.,.,TRBJ1-3,TRBV9,TGTGCCAGCAGCGCCGGGCTTGGGGATGGAAACACCATATATTTT,CASSAGLGDGNTIYF
.,many,TRBJ2-7,TRBV11-1,TGTGCCAGCAGCTTAGAGGCGGGGAACGAGCAGTACTTC,CASSLEAGNEQYF
.,.,TRBJ1-2,TRBV6-2/TRBV6-3,TGTGCCAGCAGAAGGGGCTACCAGGGGACTTTTAACTATGGCCACACCTTC,CASRRGYQGTFNYGHTF
TRBD1,many,TRBJ1-6,TRBV28,TGTGCCAGCAGGGACAGGTGGAATTCACCCCTCCACTTT,CASRDRWNSPLHF
TRBD1,.,TRBJ1-2,TRBV19,TGTGCCAGTATGTCGACAGGGGTAGTGGGCAGCTACACCTTC,CASMSTGVVGSYTF
.,.,TRBJ1-5,TRBV6-2/TRBV6-3,TGTGCCAGCAGTTTCAATTTACGGCGTCAGCCCCAGCATTTT,CASSFNLRRQPQHF
.,.,TRBJ2-7,TRBV7-9,TGTGCCAGCAGCGAACAGCCAGGCGCCTACGAGCAGTACTTC,CASSEQPGAYEQYF
TRBD1,few,TRBJ1-2,TRBV28,TGTGCCAGCAGTTATCCGGGACAGGGGCACGGTGACTATGGCTACACCTTC,CASSYPGQGHGDYGYTF